Listed here are 22 T cell receptor beta chains from one sample, sequenced in a study of T-cell reconstitution after alpha-beta-depleted transplantation in children. This sample's TCRbeta library carried unique molecular identifier barcodes. TCRdb called the PCR reads again in MiXCR, with one record for every CDR3 protein. Of some 290,000 distinct CDR3 sequences in the sample, approximately 23% were seen once. The sequencing used PBMCs, mostly from graft donor cells, collected 180 days after TCRalphabeta/CD19-depleted stem cell transplant. The receptors were sampled from a male patient aged 5 to 17 who had a stem cell transplant for acute lymphoblastic leukemia, so the T cells may come from the graft donor.

A few counts support this clonotype. V is TRBV5-5 and J is TRBJ2-1; 7 positions match TRBD2. The CDR3 consists of 15 residues. V was clipped by 3 bases and J by 7 bases; unmatched bases: 10. The germline V gene encodes CDR1 SGHKS and CDR2 YYEKEE (reference sequence). CDR3 DNA: TGTGCCAGCAGCTCGGCTGTTGGCGGGGGAAATGAGCAGTTCTTC. As protein: CASSSAVGGGNEQFF.

This clonotype was counted only a few times. This sequence joins TRBV5-1 and TRBJ2-3, with 14 bases fitting TRBD2. Germline V gene data show CDR1 as SGHRS and CDR2 as YFSETQ. The junction had 6 bases not matched to a gene; V was cut back by 7 bases and J by 2 bases. This CDR3 is 16 amino acids long. CDR3 sequence (DNA): TGCGCCAGCGGTCGACTAGCGGGAGGGCCCACAGATACGCAGTATTTT. It is translated as CASGRLAGGPTDTQYF.

In this sample, this clonotype turned up a few times. The gene calls are TRBV20-1 and TRBJ2-7, with a possible D match to TRBD1 (6 bases). The germline CDR1 and CDR2 sequences are DFQATT and SNEGSKA (reference sequence). Trimming cost V 6 bases and J 9 bases, with 15 bases left between them. The CDR3 has 11 residues. The CDR3 sequence: CSAPGGRSQYF. CDR3 sequence (DNA): TGCAGTGCCCCTGGGGGCCGGTCGCAGTACTTC.

The CDR3 loop is CASSGTGPRTEAFF. In DNA form, the CDR3 reads TGTGCCAGCAGCGGGACAGGGCCGAGGACTGAAGCTTTCTTT. J is TRBJ1-1 and V is TRBV12-3 or TRBV12-4; 9 bases agree with TRBD1. The V segment lost 6 bases and the J segment 5 bases; nucleotides outside the gene matches: 7. This CDR3 has 14 residues.

This clonotype occurred many times. The CDR3 protein is CASSLSWGQYEQYF. The DNA of the CDR3 is TGTGCCAGCAGTTTATCATGGGGGCAGTACGAGCAGTACTTC. The chain couples TRBV27 to TRBJ2-7, with a possible D match to TRBD1 (6 bases). Germline V lookup: CDR1 MNHEY, CDR2 SMNVEV (reference sequence). The CDR3 has 14 amino acids. V was pared by 0 bases and J by 4 bases, with 10 bases between.

The chain couples TRBV12-3 or TRBV12-4 to TRBJ2-1; no reliable D call. V shed 3 bases and J shed 8 bases, with 8 bases lying between them. This CDR3 contains 12 residues. The CDR3 bases are TGTGCCAGCAGTTTTCAACCTTATGAGCAGTTCTTC. Translating gives CASSFQPYEQFF.

With regard to this clonotype: Because the CDR3 is missing its conserved closing phenylalanine or tryptophan, this is likely a read error. V usage is TRBV5-1 and J usage is TRBJ2-1, with TRBD1 identical over 7 bases. This CDR3 is 14 amino acids long. The V gene's germline CDR1 is SGHRS and CDR2 YFSETQ. This CDR3 is CAGSLDLRGNEQFI. The CDR3 region has the DNA TGCGCCGGCAGCTTGGATCTCAGGGGGAATGAGCAGTTCATC.

This clonotype has more than one count but fewer than ten. This chain joins TRBV4-1 and TRBJ2-1; D remains unclear. The CDR3 is made up of 14 amino acids. Germline V gene lookup returns CDR1 MGHRA and CDR2 YSYEKL. Trimming removed 1 base from V and 9 bases from J, with 13 bases in between. CDR3 in amino acids: CASSQGAYTPEQFF. CDR3 sequence (DNA): TGCGCCAGCAGCCAAGGGGCCTACACCCCTGAGCAGTTCTTC.

The rearrangement joins TRBV12-3 or TRBV12-4 to TRBJ2-7; 12 bases line up with TRBD2. V was pared by 6 bases and J by 2 bases, with 2 bases of the junction left unmatched. The CDR3 extends over 14 amino acids. CDR3: CASRTSGGAYEQYF. In DNA, the CDR3 is TGTGCCAGCAGGACTAGCGGGGGTGCCTACGAGCAGTACTTC.

This clonotype was counted only a few times. This chain uses TRBV12-3 or TRBV12-4 with TRBJ1-4; D gene unclear. V lost 7 bases to trimming and J lost 4 bases, with 10 bases between them. The CDR3 runs to 13 residues. CDR3 nucleotide sequence: TGTGCCAGCAAGACTGCCCTTAATGAAAAACTGTTTTTT. It specifies CASKTALNEKLFF.

J is TRBJ2-7 and V is TRBV27; TRBD1 matches 9 bases. The germline CDR1 and CDR2 sequences are MNHEY and SMNVEV (reference sequence). The CDR3 contains 15 residues. Trimming at V came to 8 bases and at J to 2 bases, leaving 10 bases not matched to a gene. The CDR3 DNA is TGTGCCAGCCCAGACTGGGACAGGGTCCCCTACGAGCAGTACTTC. It specifies CASPDWDRVPYEQYF.

The chain uses TRBV7-9 and TRBJ2-1; 9 bases align to TRBD2. In germline, CDR1 is SEHNR, CDR2 FQNEAQ (reference sequence). The CDR3 is 16 residues long. V trimming: 5 bases; J trimming: 3 bases; junction bases outside the gene matches: 8. CDR3: CASSTLAGLLYNEQFF. CDR3 bases: TGTGCCAGCAGCACCCTAGCGGGACTGCTCTACAATGAGCAGTTCTTC.

The rearrangement links TRBV5-1 to TRBJ2-7; D uncertain. This CDR3 comprises 15 residues. Germline V gene lookup returns CDR1 SGHRS and CDR2 YFSETQ. Trimming pared 0 bases from V and 2 bases from J, leaving 12 bases between. The CDR3 sequence is CASSLAPQATYEQYF. The DNA of the CDR3 is TGCGCCAGCAGCTTGGCCCCGCAGGCCACCTACGAGCAGTACTTC.

This chain uses TRBV7-9 with TRBJ1-6, with 7 bases that match TRBD1. The V and J ends lost 4 bases and 6 bases, in that order; junction bases with no gene match: 3. The CDR3 totals 14 residues. CDR1 SEHNR and CDR2 FQNEAQ come from the germline V gene (reference sequence). CDR3 sequence (DNA): TGTGCCAGCAGCTGGGGGACAGTTAATTCACCCCTCCACTTT. Amino acid sequence: CASSWGTVNSPLHF.

This clonotype was detected only a few times. The genes are TRBV7-3 and TRBJ2-3, with D unresolved. Germline loops: CDR1 SGHTA, CDR2 FQGTGA. CDR3 length: 14 amino acids. The V and J ends lost 5 bases and 0 bases respectively, with 9 bases between them. The CDR3 nucleotides read TGTGCCAGCAGCCCTCAAACTAGCACAGATACGCAGTATTTT. Translating it yields CASSPQTSTDTQYF.

This clonotype was observed a few times. The chain is built from TRBV6-1 and TRBJ2-3; weak D call: TRBD2 (5 bases). The CDR3 runs 15 residues. The germline V gene encodes CDR1 MNHNS and CDR2 SASEGT. Trimming pared 6 bases from V and 0 bases from J, leaving 13 bases between. The CDR3 coding sequence is TGTGCCAGCAGACAGAGGGCGTTAAGCACAGATACGCAGTATTTT. Encoded protein: CASRQRALSTDTQYF.

The sample holds a few counts of this clonotype. This rearrangement joins TRBV5-1 to TRBJ1-3, with a tentative D call TRBD1 (5 bases). Looked up from germline, CDR1 is SGHRS and CDR2 is YFSETQ. Trimming stripped 2 bases from V and 0 bases from J, with 15 bases between. The CDR3 has 17 amino acids. The CDR3 DNA reads as TGCGCCAGCAGCTTAACCGGGACCGTGTACTCTGGAAACACCATATATTTT. Translated, it gives CASSLTGTVYSGNTIYF.

This clonotype has more than one count but fewer than ten. The chain is built from TRBV21-1 and TRBJ2-7; the table's D call, TRBD2, was not checked against the DNA. TRBV21-1 is recorded as a pseudogene. The CDR3 has 16 residues. For the CDR3, the DNA is TGTGCCAGCAGCAAAGTCAGGACTAGCGGGAGCTACGAGCAGTACTTC. Translating it yields CASSKVRTSGSYEQYF.

This rearrangement joins TRBV5-1 to TRBJ2-3; 13 bases are shared with TRBD2. CDR1 and CDR2 from the germline V gene are SGHRS and YFSETQ. Trimming at V came to 4 bases and at J to 2 bases, leaving 4 bases not matched to a gene. This CDR3 is built from 16 residues. The CDR3 loop is CASSAGLAGVTDTQYF. In nucleotides, the CDR3 is TGCGCCAGCAGCGCCGGACTAGCGGGAGTCACAGATACGCAGTATTTT.

The gene calls are TRBV4-1 and TRBJ2-7, with 10 bases fitting TRBD2. The CDR3 contains 18 residues. In germline, CDR1 is MGHRA, CDR2 YSYEKL. V gave up 2 bases and J gave up 3 bases; unmatched junction bases: 13. CDR3 amino acids: CASSQLWGSGRIYYEQYF. CDR3 nucleotide sequence: TGCGCCAGCAGCCAACTTTGGGGTAGCGGGAGGATTTACTACGAGCAGTACTTC.

The rearrangement uses TRBV20-1 and TRBJ1-5, with D unresolved. CDR3 length equals 13 residues. V lost 3 bases, J lost 3 bases, and 9 bases lay in between. Germline loops: CDR1 DFQATT, CDR2 SNEGSKA (reference sequence). CDR3 region: CSAREPINQPQHF. CDR3 bases: TGCAGTGCTAGGGAACCGATCAATCAGCCCCAGCATTTT.

The V gene is TRBV7-6, the J gene TRBJ2-7, with D maybe TRBD1 (5 bases). The CDR3 sequence is 17 residues long. Germline CDR1 reads SGHVS; CDR2 reads FNYEAQ. Trimming left V 2 bases short and J 2 bases short, with 19 bases between. CDR3: CASSLIPGRHTPYEQYF. The DNA of the CDR3 is TGTGCCAGCAGCTTAATCCCAGGGCGGCACACTCCCTACGAGCAGTACTTC.